This T cell receptor (beta chain) appears in the sequencing data of a study of HIV-infected children after antiretroviral therapy interruption. Turning to the study itself: Continuous-treatment children had median age around 8 years, interruption around 9.5 years.

This clonotype has ten or more counts. A 3' RACE protocol on RNA, with unique molecular identifiers, produced the TCR library. TCRdb reprocessed the 3' RACE reads with MiXCR, giving one entry per CDR3 protein. The sample includes about 15,000 distinct CDR3 sequences, around 3.4% of them seen just once. Treatment denoted: PENTA 11 planned treatment interruption arm or continuous ART arm. This CDR3 contains 16 residues. Trimming left V 6 bases short and J 0 bases short, with 16 bases between. This sequence originates from a pool of human donors with HIV. The input for sequencing was CD45RO+ CD8+ T cells from PBMCs, pooled from several time points, taken from a donor given antiretroviral therapy, either interrupted or continuous. Subset described: memory CD8+ CD45RO+ CD45RA- T cells. V and J are TRBV12-3 or TRBV12-4 and TRBJ2-3, with D perhaps TRBD2 (7 bases). CDR3 sequence reads: CASRGGGPTSTDTQYF. The CDR3 DNA reads TGTGCCAGCAGAGGGGGGGGCCCTACTAGCACAGATACGCAGTATTTT.